These T cell receptor beta chains were read from a single sample in a study of regulatory T cells in long-lasting Graves disease. MiXCR, run by TCRdb on the multiplex PCR reads, gives a single entry per CDR3 protein. The table records 350,000 to 500,000 distinct CDR3 sequences, about 21% of them present only once. Specimen: peripheral blood mononuclear cells (PBMCs), collected when the disease was refractory, from a patient treated with antithyroid drugs. These receptors all come from a female donor with Graves disease. CDR3s leave out the opening cysteine and the closing phenylalanine or tryptophan. Fields, in order: V gene, CDR3 protein.

TRBV2,ASSEALGFRGEAEQY
TRBV28,ASTDPGRESIQY
TRBV27,ASEDRPLSYEQY
TRBV5-1,ASSLGGVDQETQY
TRBV6-1,ASRSGTTMNTEAF
TRBV7-9,ASSPGAGFDEKLF
TRBV13,ASSSPTSGSNNEQF
TRBV5-1,ASSLDDYGELF
TRBV27,ASSLLAGGYTGELF
TRBV10-1,ASSPAYGELF
TRBV11-2,ASSLSSGSKTTGYEQY
TRBV6-2/TRBV6-3,ASSPFAQGGSSYEQY
TRBV10-3,AISELKYYEQY
TRBV19,ATSGLGSGSEAF
TRBV29-1,SVWGQGLFNGYT
TRBV28,ACSRGLAGGPNEQF